The 3 T cell receptor beta chains given below trace back to one sample, sequenced in a study of PD-1 blockade in classical Hodgkin lymphoma. Each and every patient relapsed after autologous stem cell transplantation, and patients got differing brentuximab vedotin exposure. The method was immunoSEQ multiplex PCR; TCRdb's version includes in-frame clones alone and lacks a portion of them. Of some 96,000 clones listed, about nine tenths were seen once; the top ten hold 2.8%. The material sequenced was peripheral blood mononuclear cells (PBMCs), taken at baseline. These TCRs come from a human donor with classical Hodgkin lymphoma.

The chain recombines TRBV5-1 with TRBJ2-7; 8 nucleotides match TRBD1. Germline CDR1 reads SGHRS; CDR2 reads YFSETQ. With V trimmed by 1 base and J by 4 bases, 13 bases remained unmatched. This CDR3 comprises 17 residues. The CDR3 DNA follows: TGCGCCAGCAGCTTGTCGACCGGGACAGGTCTTTGGTACGAGCAGTACTTC. Translation gives CASSLSTGTGLWYEQYF.

The chain recombines TRBV18 with TRBJ2-7, with D possibly TRBD2 on 5 matching bases. CDR3 size: 13 residues. The V end lost 1 base, the J end lost 7 bases, and 11 bases lay between the germline ends. Germline V gene data show CDR1 as KGHSH and CDR2 as LQKENI. This CDR3 reads CASSPLSTGEQYF. The DNA of the CDR3 is TGTGCCAGCTCACCACTTTCTACGGGAGAGCAGTACTTC.

The V call is TRBV2, the J call TRBJ2-2; D unclear. The V end lost 6 bases, the J end lost 0 bases, and 8 bases lay between the germline ends. The germline V gene has CDR1 SNHLY and CDR2 FYNNEI. This CDR3 is built from 14 residues. CDR3 in amino acids: CASRGAANTGELFF. CDR3 bases: TGTGCCAGCAGAGGAGCAGCGAACACCGGGGAGCTGTTTTTT.